This T cell receptor beta chain was sequenced for a study of blood T cell repertoires in COVID-19. Looking at the study overall: Both acute and convalescent COVID-19 samples were obtained from the United States, Italy and Spain. T cells, B-cell-depleted T cells, or PBMCs provided the cDNA or gDNA that served as material.

Original processing notes: Cell counts per sample came from amplifying reference gene primers. The method was immunoSEQ multiplex PCR; TCRdb's version includes in-frame clones alone and lacks a portion of them. The V and J calls and the clone size are those of that table, but D and trimming were determined from the DNA. Found here are 95,000 to 130,000 clones, almost 85% of them singletons; the top ten hold 7% to 9.5%. The specimen was peripheral blood. The clonotype originates from a man between 70 and 80 years old with active or convalescent COVID-19.

CDR3 in DNA: TGTGCCAGCAGCCCTAGCGGGAGGGCCAATCCAACAGATACGCAGTATTTT. As protein: CASSPSGRANPTDTQYF. V and J are TRBV9 and TRBJ2-3; 12 bases are shared with TRBD2. This CDR3 comprises 17 residues. V lost 4 bases to trimming and J lost 3 bases; unmatched junction nucleotides: 9. CDR1 is SGDLS and CDR2 is YYNGEE in the germline V gene.